These 23 T cell receptor beta chains were all obtained from the same sample, sequenced in a study of blood T cell repertoires in COVID-19. Assay used: immunoSEQ multiplex PCR; TCRdb lists only in-frame clones, some missing. The sample shows about 300,000 clones, around 88% of them seen only once. Sequenced material: peripheral blood. The receptor set was obtained from a woman aged 30 to 39 with COVID-19, enrolled during active disease.

V and J are TRBV7-2 and TRBJ1-5; no firm D call. The CDR3 length is 14 residues. V was pared by 1 base and J by 7 bases, with 11 bases between. CDR1 and CDR2 from the germline V gene are SGHTA and FQGNSA. The CDR3 sequence: CASSLEPGNQPQHF. The CDR3 bases are TGTGCCAGCAGCTTAGAACCGGGGAACCAGCCCCAGCATTTT.

This clone was picked up one time. J is TRBJ2-1 and V is TRBV7-6, with D perhaps TRBD2 (6 bases). V shed 2 bases and J shed 7 bases, with 18 bases lying between them. Germline V gene sequence: CDR1 SGHVS, CDR2 FNYEAQ. This CDR3 has 16 residues. CDR3 in DNA: TGTGCCAGCAGCTTATTGCGGGGCCCGGCTCAAAATGAGCAGTTCTTC. Its translation is CASSLLRGPAQNEQFF. The variable domain in full, completed from reference TRBV7-6 and TRBJ2-1, reads GAGVSQSPRYKVTKRGQDVALRCDPISGHVSLYWYRQALGQGPEFLTYFNYEAQQDKSGLPNDRFSAERPEGSISTLTIQRTEQRDSAMYRCASSLLRGPAQNEQFFGPGTRLTVL.

This clone occurred a few times. V usage is TRBV6-5 and J usage is TRBJ1-6; TRBD1 matches 9 bases. The trim removed 0 bases at V and 8 bases at J, leaving 2 bases unmatched. Germline V gives CDR1 MNHEY, CDR2 SVGAGI. This CDR3 contains 15 residues. In DNA, the CDR3 is TGTGCCAGCAGTTACTCGAGACAGGGGGATTCACCCCTCCACTTT. Protein sequence: CASSYSRQGDSPLHF.

CDR3 amino acids: CAWTGTVNTEAFF. The CDR3 nucleotides read TGTGCCTGGACCGGGACAGTTAACACTGAAGCTTTCTTT. The chain combines TRBV30 with TRBJ1-1; 7 nucleotides align to TRBD1. The CDR3 has 13 amino acids. Losses at the gene ends were 4 bases for V and 2 bases for J; bases not matched to a gene: 4. The V gene's germline CDR1 is GTSNPN and CDR2 SVGIG (reference sequence).

The chain joins TRBV4-3 to TRBJ2-1; D remains ambiguous. V was pared by 0 bases and J by 2 bases, with 14 bases between. Germline assignment: CDR1 LGHNA and CDR2 YSLEER. The CDR3 extends over 17 amino acids. The CDR3 DNA follows: TGCGCCAGCAGCCAAGATAGGCCTTCTAGACCCTACAATGAGCAGTTCTTC. It is translated as CASSQDRPSRPYNEQFF.

The count of this clone is one. This chain connects TRBV6-1 to TRBJ1-1; 9 bases align to TRBD1. The CDR3 is made up of 15 amino acids. V trimming: 1 base; J trimming: 5 bases; junction bases outside the gene matches: 5. Per germline, CDR1 MNHNS and CDR2 SASEGT. The CDR3 bases are TGTGCCAGCAGTGAAGAGGGACAGGGCGGAACTGAAGCTTTCTTT. This gives the protein CASSEEGQGGTEAFF.

This rearrangement joins TRBV11-3 to TRBJ2-3; D not resolved. This CDR3 contains 16 residues. CDR1 and CDR2 (germline): SGHNT, YENEEA. V lost 6 bases, J lost 2 bases, and 18 bases lay in between. CDR3 in amino acids: CASRSTFPTYTDTQYF. The CDR3 bases are TGTGCCAGCAGATCCACTTTCCCAACTTACACAGATACGCAGTATTTT. Complete variable domain (other parts from reference TRBV11-3 and TRBJ2-3): EAGVVQSPRYKIIEKKQPVAFWCNPISGHNTLYWYLQNLGQGPELLIRYENEEAVDDSQLPKDRFSAERLKGVDSTLKIQPAELGDSAVYLCASRSTFPTYTDTQYFGPGTRLTVL.

The rearrangement uses TRBV11-2 and TRBJ2-7; 7 nucleotides align to TRBD1. The V and J ends lost 5 bases and 1 base, in that order; junction bases with no gene match: 5. Germline CDR1 SGHAT, CDR2 FQNNGV. This CDR3 region has 14 residues. DNA for the CDR3: TGTGCCAGCAGCCATTGGACAGGATCCTACGAGCAGTACTTC. Its translation: CASSHWTGSYEQYF.

The V call is TRBV6-5, the J call TRBJ1-1; maybe TRBD1 (5 bases). This CDR3 is built from 15 residues. The germline V and J ends were trimmed by 0 bases and 2 bases, with 10 bases remaining between them. CDR1 and CDR2 from the germline V gene are MNHEY and SVGAGI. This CDR3 reads CASSYSTRENTEAFF. The CDR3 DNA reads as TGTGCCAGCAGTTACTCGACCAGGGAAAACACTGAAGCTTTCTTT.

This clone was counted a few times. The chain links TRBV7-2 to TRBJ2-1; TRBD2 is a possible D gene (6 bases). CDR1 SGHTA and CDR2 FQGNSA come from the germline V gene. The CDR3 is 15 amino acids. Trimming shortened V by 4 bases and J by 1 base, and 11 bases separated the two germline ends. CDR3 bases: TGTGCCAGCAGCTCTCCGGGGGTTTCCTACAATGAGCAGTTCTTC. Protein sequence: CASSSPGVSYNEQFF.

The chain joins TRBV6-2 or TRBV6-3 to TRBJ2-5; 8 bases align to TRBD2. Germline-derived CDR1 and CDR2 are MNHEY and SVGEGT. V lost 4 bases and J lost 5; bases outside the gene matches: 6. This CDR3 has 14 residues. Here the CDR3 reads CASSLRGGTETQYF. In DNA, the CDR3 is TGTGCCAGCAGTTTACGGGGGGGCACGGAGACCCAGTACTTC.

This clone was recorded only once. V and J are TRBV2 and TRBJ1-2; possible D gene TRBD1, 5 bases. V was pared by 4 bases and J by 8 bases, with 14 bases between. The CDR3 runs to 13 residues. Germline CDR1 and CDR2: SNHLY and FYNNEI. CDR3 protein: CASSGTGLGGYTF. CDR3 in DNA: TGTGCCAGCAGTGGGACGGGACTCGGGGGCTACACCTTC.

The chain carries TRBV5-1 and TRBJ1-6; 10 bases fit TRBD1. This CDR3 region has 16 residues. Germline loops: CDR1 SGHRS, CDR2 YFSETQ. V shed 4 bases, J shed 7 bases, and the junction held 8 bases outside the gene matches. In DNA, the CDR3 is TGCGCCAGCAGCCCGTTGACAGGGGGCGTAAATTCACCCCTCCACTTT. Residues: CASSPLTGGVNSPLHF. The full variable domain, its missing parts supplied by reference TRBV5-1 and TRBJ1-6, is KAGVTQTPRYLIKTRGQQVTLSCSPISGHRSVSWYQQTPGQGLQFLFEYFSETQRNKGNFPGRFSGRQFSNSRSEMNVSTLELGDSALYLCASSPLTGGVNSPLHFGNGTRLTVT.

The chain is built from TRBV14 and TRBJ1-2, with TRBD1 identical over 7 bases. Germline V gives CDR1 SGHDN, CDR2 FVKESK. Unmatched junction bases numbered 5, after V lost 4 bases and J lost 6 bases. The CDR3 contains 13 residues. In nucleotides, the CDR3 is TGTGCCAGCAGCCTGACAGGGACTCATGGCTACACCTTC. This gives the protein CASSLTGTHGYTF.

As regards this clone: Distinct nucleotide sequences in the sample also encode this CDR3. This chain connects TRBV9 to TRBJ1-6; 9 nucleotides match TRBD1. The junction had 0 bases not matched to a gene; V was cut back by 2 bases and J by 6 bases. This CDR3 has 14 residues. The germline CDR1 and CDR2 sequences are SGDLS and YYNGEE. In DNA, the CDR3 is TGTGCCAGCAGCGTGGACAGGGGTAATTCACCCCTCCACTTT. It translates to CASSVDRGNSPLHF.

The chain is built from TRBV7-2 and TRBJ1-6; 9 nucleotides align to TRBD1. This CDR3 spans 19 amino acids. V lost 3 bases, J lost 5 bases, and 14 bases stayed unmatched. Per germline, CDR1 SGHTA and CDR2 FQGNSA. The CDR3 sequence: CASSLRTGTGSSNNSPLHF. CDR3 DNA: TGTGCCAGCAGCTTGAGAACCGGGACAGGGTCTTCTAATAATTCACCCCTCCACTTT.

In DNA, the CDR3 is TGTGCCAGCAGCTTTACTGGACAGGGACTCTCACCCCTCCACTTT. Its protein is CASSFTGQGLSPLHF. The V call is TRBV7-2, the J call TRBJ1-6, with 8 bases lining up with TRBD1. The CDR3 has 15 residues. V gave up 3 bases and J gave up 10 bases; unmatched junction bases: 8. CDR1 SGHTA and CDR2 FQGNSA come from the germline V gene.

The chain combines TRBV28 with TRBJ2-5; 11 bases agree with TRBD1. The V and J ends lost 4 bases and 4 bases, in that order; junction bases with no gene match: 14. The length of the CDR3 is 18 residues. The V gene's germline CDR1 is MDHEN and CDR2 SYDVKM. This chain's CDR3 is CASSSQRLGTGGGETQYF. CDR3 in DNA: TGTGCCAGCAGTTCCCAACGGCTAGGGACAGGGGGTGGAGAGACCCAGTACTTC.

The genes are TRBV11-2 and TRBJ1-2; the match to TRBD1 covers 7 bases. J gave up 3 bases and V 5 bases, and 3 bases lay outside the gene matches. CDR1 is SGHAT, CDR2 FQNNGV, per germline. The CDR3 consists of 13 residues. In DNA form, the CDR3 reads TGTGCCAGCAGCCAAGGGGGCTACTATGGCTACACCTTC. Translating it yields CASSQGGYYGYTF.

The genes are TRBV30 and TRBJ2-1, with D perhaps matching TRBD2 (7 bases). CDR3 length: 13 amino acids. Between the trimmed V and J ends, which lost 8 bases and 2 bases, there was a span of 13 bases. The germline gives CDR1 GTSNPN, CDR2 SVGIG (reference sequence). The chain's CDR3 is CAQSGGAYNEQFF. In DNA form, the CDR3 reads TGTGCCCAGTCGGGGGGCGCCTACAATGAGCAGTTCTTC.

J is TRBJ1-5 and V is TRBV30; 7 positions match TRBD1. The V gene end was trimmed by 4 bases and the J gene end by 3 bases; junction bases not matched to a gene: 3. Germline CDR1 is GTSNPN and CDR2 is SVGIG (reference sequence). The CDR3 loop spans 13 amino acids. The CDR3 nucleotides are TGTGCCTGGAACAGGGGCTACAATCAGCCCCAGCATTTT. As protein: CAWNRGYNQPQHF.

The chain combines TRBV2 with TRBJ2-2; TRBD2 aligns across 11 bases. The CDR3 is made up of 15 amino acids. Germline CDR1 SNHLY, CDR2 FYNNEI. Trimming removed 6 bases from V and 7 bases from J; junction bases left unmatched: 7. The CDR3 protein is CASRVAGGLHGELFF. For the CDR3, the DNA is TGTGCCAGCAGGGTAGCGGGGGGGCTTCACGGGGAGCTGTTTTTT.

The rearrangement uses TRBV7-2 and TRBJ2-7, with 7 bases fitting TRBD2. CDR3 size: 14 residues. The germline V gene encodes CDR1 SGHTA and CDR2 FQGNSA. With V trimmed by 5 bases and J by 7 bases, 11 bases remained unmatched. For the CDR3, the DNA is TGTGCCAGCAGCAACTACTCGGGGGGTAGAGAGCAGTACTTC. Its translation is CASSNYSGGREQYF.